This entry lists 29 T cell receptor beta chains sequenced from one sample in a study of resident and recirculating memory T cells in vitiligo. Repertoires were generated with immunoSEQ multiplex PCR, while TCRdb's copy carries only in-frame clones and drops some. The sample has tens of thousands of clones, 80% to 95% seen once. Specimen: blood. The source of these receptors is a male donor with vitiligo.

CDR3 protein: CASSPPGTNYEQYF. The CDR3 DNA is TGTGCCAGCTCCCCCCCCGGGACAAACTACGAGCAGTACTTC. The chain carries TRBV18 and TRBJ2-7; TRBD1 might be the D (6 bases). The germline V gene has CDR1 KGHSH and CDR2 LQKENI. V was cut by 6 bases and J by 3 bases, with 15 bases left in between. This CDR3 comprises 14 residues.

V and J are TRBV13 and TRBJ2-5, with 8 bases fitting TRBD2. This CDR3 region has 13 residues. Germline-derived CDR1 and CDR2 are PRHDT and FYEKMQ (reference sequence). The V gene end was trimmed by 5 bases and the J gene end by 3 bases; junction bases not matched to a gene: 2. DNA of the CDR3: TGTGCCAGCAGCCCGCGGGGGGAAGAGACCCAGTACTTC. This encodes CASSPRGEETQYF.

The V gene is TRBV5-1, the J gene TRBJ2-5; TRBD2 matches 8 bases. The CDR3 extends over 17 amino acids. The junction had 9 bases not matched to a gene; V was cut back by 0 bases and J by 2 bases. Germline lookup yields CDR1 SGHRS and CDR2 YFSETQ. The CDR3 DNA follows: TGCGCCAGCAGCTTGGACCCGGGGGGGCCTAGTCAAGAGACCCAGTACTTC. It translates to CASSLDPGGPSQETQYF. Full variable domain (outside the CDR3, taken from reference TRBV5-1 and TRBJ2-5): KAGVTQTPRYLIKTRGQQVTLSCSPISGHRSVSWYQQTPGQGLQFLFEYFSETQRNKGNFPGRFSGRQFSNSRSEMNVSTLELGDSALYLCASSLDPGGPSQETQYFGPGTRLLVL.

The V gene is TRBV9, the J gene TRBJ1-1, with a weak D call TRBD1 (5 bases). Germline values: CDR1 SGDLS, CDR2 YYNGEE. The CDR3 spans 14 residues. Trimming cost V 1 base and J 0 bases, with 7 bases left between them. CDR3 nucleotides: TGTGCCAGCAGCGTAAGGGGCCTGAACACTGAAGCTTTCTTT. Its protein product is CASSVRGLNTEAFF.

The genes are TRBV4-1 and TRBJ1-5; D remains unclear. V lost 0 bases to trimming and J lost 7 bases, with 10 bases between them. The CDR3 totals 14 residues. CDR1 and CDR2 from the germline V gene are MGHRA and YSYEKL. CDR3 region: CASSQEDRGQPQHF. CDR3 in DNA: TGCGCCAGCAGCCAAGAAGACCGCGGACAGCCCCAGCATTTT.

For the CDR3, the DNA is TGTGCCAGCAGCCAAAACTATGGCTACACCTTC. Encoded protein: CASSQNYGYTF. The gene calls are TRBV9 and TRBJ1-2; D remains ambiguous. The CDR3 has 11 amino acids. The ends were cut back, 4 bases at V and 2 bases at J, with 3 bases in the middle. The germline V gene encodes CDR1 SGDLS and CDR2 YYNGEE.

The chain joins TRBV9 to TRBJ1-1; maybe TRBD1 (6 bases). Germline V gives CDR1 SGDLS, CDR2 YYNGEE. The CDR3 sequence is 14 residues long. Trimming pared 0 bases from V and 4 bases from J, leaving 10 bases between. CDR3 bases: TGTGCCAGCAGCGTAGAAGTAGGGGGCACTGAAGCTTTCTTT. Residues: CASSVEVGGTEAFF.

The V call is TRBV6-1, the J call TRBJ1-1; D might be TRBD1 (5 bases). The germline V and J ends were trimmed by 5 bases and 3 bases, with 10 bases remaining between them. The CDR3 is 13 amino acids. CDR1 MNHNS and CDR2 SASEGT come from the germline V gene. The CDR3 DNA reads TGTGCCAGCAGTCTCAGGGTGGACACTGAAGCTTTCTTT. It is translated as CASSLRVDTEAFF.

The J gene is TRBJ2-1, the V gene TRBV7-2; 7 nucleotides line up with TRBD2. The CDR3 spans 15 residues. The V gene end was trimmed by 5 bases and the J gene end by 8 bases; junction bases not matched to a gene: 12. In germline, CDR1 is SGHTA, CDR2 FQGNSA. CDR3 sequence reads: CASSGGTISLDEQFF. Here the CDR3 DNA reads TGTGCCAGCAGCGGAGGGACTATATCCTTGGATGAGCAGTTCTTC. Complete variable domain (other parts from reference TRBV7-2 and TRBJ2-1): GAGVSQSPSNKVTEKGKDVELRCDPISGHTALYWYRQSLGQGLEFLIYFQGNSAPDKSGLPSDRFSAERTGGSVSTLTIQRTQQEDSAVYLCASSGGTISLDEQFFGPGTRLTVL.

J is TRBJ2-7 and V is TRBV2; 9 bases map to TRBD1. Germline V gives CDR1 SNHLY, CDR2 FYNNEI. V dropped 7 bases and J dropped 2; count of bases not matched to a gene: 6. CDR3 length equals 14 residues. The CDR3 is CASTAGQGPYEQYF. DNA of the CDR3: TGTGCCAGCACGGCGGGACAGGGTCCCTACGAGCAGTACTTC.

The chain is built from TRBV4-3 and TRBJ1-5, with 7 positions matching TRBD1. Per the germline V gene, CDR1 is LGHNA and CDR2 is YSLEER. The junction had 8 bases not matched to a gene; V was cut back by 0 bases and J by 9 bases. This CDR3 region has 15 residues. The DNA for the CDR3 is TGCGCCAGCAGCCAAGATAGGGGGCCCCGATGGCCCCAGCATTTT. The encoded protein is CASSQDRGPRWPQHF.

The chain is built from TRBV5-1 and TRBJ1-5, with D uncertain. The CDR3 totals 15 residues. Trimming stripped 0 bases from V and 3 bases from J, with 10 bases between. Germline V CDR1 and CDR2: SGHRS, YFSETQ. DNA for the CDR3: TGCGCCAGCAGCTTGGAAGGAGCCCCCAATCAGCCCCAGCATTTT. Its protein product is CASSLEGAPNQPQHF. The full variable domain, in which reference TRBV5-1 and TRBJ1-5 provide the parts outside the CDR3, is KAGVTQTPRYLIKTRGQQVTLSCSPISGHRSVSWYQQTPGQGLQFLFEYFSETQRNKGNFPGRFSGRQFSNSRSEMNVSTLELGDSALYLCASSLEGAPNQPQHFGDGTRLSIL.

V usage is TRBV6-6 and J usage is TRBJ1-3; a weak D match, TRBD1 (5 bases). V was pared by 6 bases and J by 0 bases, with 12 bases between. Looked up from germline, CDR1 is MNHNY and CDR2 is SVGAGI (reference sequence). The length of the CDR3 is 15 residues. DNA for the CDR3: TGTGCCAGCAGGGCGACAGAGCTCTCTGGAAACACCATATATTTT. Translated, it gives CASRATELSGNTIYF.

In nucleotides, the CDR3 is TGTGCCAGCAGATCAGGGCCGTACGAGCAGTACTTC. Translating it yields CASRSGPYEQYF. The rearrangement uses TRBV7-9 and TRBJ2-7; maybe TRBD1 (5 bases). V gave up 6 bases and J gave up 4 bases, with 10 bases separating them. This CDR3 has 12 amino acids. The germline V gene has CDR1 SEHNR and CDR2 FQNEAQ (reference sequence).

J is TRBJ1-1 and V is TRBV5-3, with 7 positions matching TRBD1. TRBV5-3 is noted as an ORF with a role that remains uncertain. V shed 2 bases and J 5 bases; nucleotides not matched to a gene: 9. The CDR3 runs 15 residues. The CDR3 DNA reads as TGTGCCAGAAGCTTCGTAACAGGGGAGTTAACTGAAGCTTTCTTT. Residues: CARSFVTGELTEAFF.

The rearrangement uses TRBV28 and TRBJ1-2; no clear D. Trimming cost V 5 bases and J 5 bases, with 9 bases left between them. Germline-derived CDR1 and CDR2 are MDHEN and SYDVKM. This CDR3 comprises 12 residues. CDR3 DNA: TGTGCCAGCAGTACGACATCTTATGGCTACACCTTC. It codes for CASSTTSYGYTF.

The chain couples TRBV27 to TRBJ1-6, with a possible D match to TRBD1 (5 bases). The CDR3 is 14 residues long. With 3 bases removed from V and 9 bases from J, the gap between germline ends came to 12 bases. The germline V gene encodes CDR1 MNHEY and CDR2 SMNVEV (reference sequence). DNA for the CDR3: TGTGCCAGCAGTTTGTATCAGGGTGTTTCACCCCTCCACTTT. It codes for CASSLYQGVSPLHF.

This chain joins TRBV6-5 and TRBJ2-6; D is unclear. Trimming took off 9 bases at V and 2 bases at J, with 8 bases between the two ends. The CDR3 extends over 13 amino acids. The germline CDR1 and CDR2 sequences are MNHEY and SVGAGI. The CDR3 spells CASSRTGANVLTF. For the CDR3, the DNA is TGTGCCAGTTCGAGGACTGGGGCCAACGTCCTGACTTTC.

The chain employs TRBV7-2 and TRBJ2-2; tentative D call: TRBD1 (7 bases). V was cut by 5 bases and J by 1 base, with 17 bases left in between. Germline loops: CDR1 SGHTA, CDR2 FQGNSA. CDR3 length equals 17 residues. The CDR3 DNA reads as TGTGCCAGCAGCCAACCCCCAGGGGGGAGGAACACCGGGGAGCTGTTTTTT. It is translated as CASSQPPGGRNTGELFF.

By share of the sample, this clone is medium-sized. This sequence joins TRBV18 and TRBJ1-2; weak D call: TRBD1 (5 bases). V lost 3 bases to trimming and J lost 3 bases, with 11 bases between them. CDR1 is KGHSH and CDR2 is LQKENI in the germline V gene. CDR3 length: 14 residues. The DNA for the CDR3 is TGTGCCAGCTCACCCGACAGAGGCGACTATGGCTACACCTTC. Protein sequence: CASSPDRGDYGYTF.

The V and J genes are TRBV28 and TRBJ2-2; D may be TRBD2 (6 bases). The CDR3 contains 14 residues. Germline CDR1 is MDHEN and CDR2 is SYDVKM. Trimming cost V 3 bases and J 3 bases, with 8 bases left between them. In DNA form, the CDR3 reads TGTGCCAGCAGTTTGGCGGGGCACACCGGGGAGCTGTTTTTT. Its protein is CASSLAGHTGELFF.

The chain links TRBV5-1 to TRBJ1-1; D not resolved. CDR1 is SGHRS, CDR2 YFSETQ, per germline. The CDR3 has 17 amino acids. V was trimmed by 3 bases and J by 2 bases, leaving 20 bases between them. CDR3 in amino acids: CASSSTPNWTGNTEAFF. The CDR3 DNA sequence: TGCGCCAGCAGCTCCACTCCTAACTGGACGGGAAACACTGAAGCTTTCTTT.

The chain combines TRBV7-9 with TRBJ1-1; 10 bases align to TRBD1. J gave up 0 bases and V 2 bases, and 6 bases lay outside the gene matches. CDR1 and CDR2 from the germline V gene are SEHNR and FQNEAQ (reference sequence). The CDR3 is 17 amino acids. The CDR3 DNA is TGTGCCAGCAGCTTAAGGGACAGGGGTGCCATGAACACTGAAGCTTTCTTT. Its protein is CASSLRDRGAMNTEAFF. Filled out from reference TRBV7-9 and TRBJ1-1, the complete variable domain reads DTGVSQNPRHKITKRGQNVTFRCDPISEHNRLYWYRQTLGQGPEFLTYFQNEAQLEKSRLLSDRFSAERPKGSFSTLEIQRTEQGDSAMYLCASSLRDRGAMNTEAFFGQGTRLTVV.

CDR3 sequence (DNA): TGTGCCAGTAGTATAGACACACAGGGAACAAACTATGGCTACACCTTC. Its translation: CASSIDTQGTNYGYTF. V gene TRBV19 combines with J gene TRBJ1-2; weak D call: TRBD1 (6 bases). Trimming removed 0 bases at V and 2 bases at J, with 13 bases between. This CDR3 comprises 16 residues. Germline V gene lookup returns CDR1 LNHDA and CDR2 SQIVND (reference sequence).

This clone was seen many times. In the same sample, other DNA sequences code for this CDR3. V is TRBV2 and J is TRBJ2-1; TRBD1 might be the D (6 bases). The CDR3 loop spans 16 amino acids. With 4 bases removed from V and 0 bases from J, the gap between germline ends came to 13 bases. Germline CDR1 SNHLY, CDR2 FYNNEI. CDR3 in DNA: TGTGCCAGCAGTGGCCCCACAGGGAGCTCCTACAATGAGCAGTTCTTC. Translated: CASSGPTGSSYNEQFF.

The gene calls are TRBV6-6 and TRBJ1-6; D may be TRBD1 (6 bases). This CDR3 is 14 amino acids long. Germline V CDR1 and CDR2: MNHNY, SVGAGI (reference sequence). With 6 bases removed from V and 8 bases from J, the gap between germline ends came to 14 bases. Here the CDR3 reads CASRATGKHSPLHF. CDR3 in DNA: TGTGCCAGCAGAGCCACAGGGAAACATTCACCCCTCCACTTT.

This sequence joins TRBV9 and TRBJ1-2, with TRBD1 matching 8 bases. Germline V gene lookup returns CDR1 SGDLS and CDR2 YYNGEE. This CDR3 has 14 residues. With 4 bases clipped from V and 4 bases from J, the junction kept 6 bases outside the gene matches. DNA of the CDR3: TGTGCCAGCAGCCCACCTACAGGGGGCTATGGCTACACCTTC. Translated, it gives CASSPPTGGYGYTF. Filled out from reference TRBV9 and TRBJ1-2, the complete variable domain reads DSGVTQTPKHLITATGQRVTLRCSPRSGDLSVYWYQQSLDQGLQFLIQYYNGEERAKGNILERFSAQQFPDLHSELNLSSLELGDSALYFCASSPPTGGYGYTFGSGTRLTVV.

The chain joins TRBV6-5 to TRBJ2-3; TRBD2 aligns across 8 bases. From germline, CDR1 is MNHEY and CDR2 SVGAGI. The ends lost 2 bases at V and 1 base at J; junction bases unmatched: 2. This CDR3 has 15 amino acids. The CDR3 DNA is TGTGCCAGCAGTTACGTCGGGGGGGGCACAGATACGCAGTATTTT. It specifies CASSYVGGGTDTQYF.

The table lists this clone with a count of one. Other DNA sequences within the sample encode an identical CDR3. The chain links TRBV5-6 to TRBJ2-1, with D possibly TRBD2 on 6 matching bases. This CDR3 spans 13 amino acids. Trimming left V 2 bases short and J 6 bases short, with 9 bases between. The germline V gene has CDR1 SGHDT and CDR2 YYEEEE. Written as DNA, the CDR3 is TGTGCCAGCAGCTTACCCGGGGGCAATGAGCAGTTCTTC. Translation gives CASSLPGGNEQFF. Full variable domain (outside the CDR3, taken from reference TRBV5-6 and TRBJ2-1): DAGVTQSPTHLIKTRGQQVTLRCSPKSGHDTVSWYQQALGQGPQFIFQYYEEEERQRGNFPDRFSGHQFPNYSSELNVNALLLGDSALYLCASSLPGGNEQFFGPGTRLTVL.